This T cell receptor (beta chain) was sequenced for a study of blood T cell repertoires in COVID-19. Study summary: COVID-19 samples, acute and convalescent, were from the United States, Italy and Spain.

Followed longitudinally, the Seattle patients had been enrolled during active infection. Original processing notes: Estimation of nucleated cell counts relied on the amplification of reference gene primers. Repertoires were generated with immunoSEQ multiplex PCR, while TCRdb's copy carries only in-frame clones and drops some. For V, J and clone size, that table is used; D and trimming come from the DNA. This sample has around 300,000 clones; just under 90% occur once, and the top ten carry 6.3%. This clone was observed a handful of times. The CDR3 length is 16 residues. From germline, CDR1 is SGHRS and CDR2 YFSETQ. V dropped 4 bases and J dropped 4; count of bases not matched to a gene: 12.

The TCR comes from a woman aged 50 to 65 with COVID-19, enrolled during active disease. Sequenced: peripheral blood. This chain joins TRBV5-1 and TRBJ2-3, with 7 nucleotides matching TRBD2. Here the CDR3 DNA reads TGCGCCAGCAGCCGGGGGGTCGCGGGATTTTCAGATACGCAGTATTTT. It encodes CASSRGVAGFSDTQYF.